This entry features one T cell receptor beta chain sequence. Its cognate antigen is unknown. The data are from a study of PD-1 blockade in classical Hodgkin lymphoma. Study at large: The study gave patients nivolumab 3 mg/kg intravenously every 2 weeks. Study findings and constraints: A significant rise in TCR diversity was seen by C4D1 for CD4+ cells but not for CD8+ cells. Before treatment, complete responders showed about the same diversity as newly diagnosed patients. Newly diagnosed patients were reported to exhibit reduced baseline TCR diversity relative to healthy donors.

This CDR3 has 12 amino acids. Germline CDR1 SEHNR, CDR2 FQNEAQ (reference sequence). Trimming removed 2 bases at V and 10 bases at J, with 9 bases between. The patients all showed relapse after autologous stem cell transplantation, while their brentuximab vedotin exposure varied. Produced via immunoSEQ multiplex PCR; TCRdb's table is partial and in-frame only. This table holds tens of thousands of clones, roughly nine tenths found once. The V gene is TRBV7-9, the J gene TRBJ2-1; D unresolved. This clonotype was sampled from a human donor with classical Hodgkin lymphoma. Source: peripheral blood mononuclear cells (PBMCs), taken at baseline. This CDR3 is CASSLNPTEQFF. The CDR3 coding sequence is TGTGCCAGCAGCTTAAATCCTACCGAGCAGTTCTTC.